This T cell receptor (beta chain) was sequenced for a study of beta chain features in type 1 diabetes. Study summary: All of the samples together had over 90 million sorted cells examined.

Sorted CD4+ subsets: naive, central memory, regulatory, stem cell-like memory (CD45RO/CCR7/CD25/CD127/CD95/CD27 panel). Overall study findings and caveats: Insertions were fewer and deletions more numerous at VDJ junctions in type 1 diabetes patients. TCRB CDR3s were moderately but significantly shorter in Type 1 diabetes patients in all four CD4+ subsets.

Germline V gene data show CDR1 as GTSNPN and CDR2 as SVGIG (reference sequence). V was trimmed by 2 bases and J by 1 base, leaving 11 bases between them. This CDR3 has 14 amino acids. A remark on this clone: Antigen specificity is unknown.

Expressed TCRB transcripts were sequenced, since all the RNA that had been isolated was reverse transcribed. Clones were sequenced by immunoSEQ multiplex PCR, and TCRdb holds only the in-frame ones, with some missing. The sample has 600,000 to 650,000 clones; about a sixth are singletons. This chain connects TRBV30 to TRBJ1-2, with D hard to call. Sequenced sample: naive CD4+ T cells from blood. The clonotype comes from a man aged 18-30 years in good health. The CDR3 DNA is TGTGCCTGGAGTTCGCGGACGGTTAACTATGGCTACACCTTC. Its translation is CAWSSRTVNYGYTF.